Listed below are T cell receptor beta chains from one sample, sequenced in a study of identical twins. TCRdb called the 5' RACE reads again in MiXCR, with one record for every CDR3 protein. The table has more than 400,000 distinct CDR3 sequences, about 16% seen once. The same specimen was also included in a second study, on yellow fever vaccine responses in identical twins.

The sequencing sample was made of CD4+ T cells sorted from blood. These receptors came from a young woman in good health. Both conserved end residues are part of each CDR3. The D gene is left open where the match is weak. Clone sizes are given selectively: once, few, many, or a class where the clone is expanded.

>-|TRBJ2-1|-|TRBV28
TGTGCCAGCAGTTCTGGGGGGCGCAAGGGGGTTTACAATGAGCAGTTCTTC
CASSSGGRKGVYNEQFF
>TRBD1|TRBJ2-7|few|TRBV20-1
TGCAGTGCGAGGGGGCAAACCCTGTCCTACGAGCAGTACTTC
CSARGQTLSYEQYF
>TRBD1|TRBJ2-4|-|TRBV4-1
TGCGCCAGCAGCCACCCGACTAGACAGGGGGACAACATTCAGTACTTC
CASSHPTRQGDNIQYF
>-|TRBJ1-1|few|TRBV4-1
TGCGCCAGCAGCCAAGATTCACAGAGCATTGAAGCTTTCTTT
CASSQDSQSIEAFF
>TRBD2|TRBJ2-1|-|TRBV7-3
TGTGCCAGCAGCTTAATGGCGTCGGGGGGTGAGCAGTTCTTC
CASSLMASGGEQFF
>-|TRBJ2-4|-|TRBV28
TGTGCCAGCAGTAGGGGTGACCTAGCCAAAAACATTCAGTACTTC
CASSRGDLAKNIQYF
>TRBD1|TRBJ2-1|few|TRBV6-1
TGTGCCAGCAGAGCGGGACAGGGGACCTACAATGAGCAGTTCTTC
CASRAGQGTYNEQFF
>TRBD1|TRBJ2-2|-|TRBV12-3/TRBV12-4
TGTGCCAGCAGCCCGACAGGGGACATCACCGGGGAGCTGTTTTTT
CASSPTGDITGELFF
>-|TRBJ2-3|few|TRBV12-3/TRBV12-4
TGTGCCAGCAGTTTCGGACAGCCAGATACGCAGTATTTT
CASSFGQPDTQYF
>-|TRBJ1-4|-|TRBV7-9
TGTGCCAGCAGCTTAGCGCTGGGCGGGGGTGAAAAACTGTTTTTT
CASSLALGGGEKLFF
>-|TRBJ2-5|-|TRBV7-8
TGTGCCAGCAGCTTACCTGGACCTGAGACCCAGTACTTC
CASSLPGPETQYF
>TRBD1|TRBJ1-1|-|TRBV11-2
TGTGCCAGCAGCTTAGGACAGGGGGGAGCTTTCTTT
CASSLGQGGAFF
>TRBD2|TRBJ2-5|few|TRBV5-1
TGCGCCAGCAGACCCTCACCTACAAGCGGGGGAGGAGAGACCCAGTACTTC
CASRPSPTSGGGETQYF
>-|TRBJ2-3|-|TRBV20-1
TGCAGTGCTAGTCCCCTCGTAAATACGCAGTATTTT
CSASPLVNTQYF
>TRBD1|TRBJ2-5|-|TRBV5-1
TGCGCCAGCAGAGAGGACAGGGCAAGAGAGACCCAGTACTTC
CASREDRARETQYF
>TRBD1|TRBJ1-2|-|TRBV12-3/TRBV12-4
TGTGCCAGCAGGCCCCGGGGACAGGGCGACTATGGCTACACCTTC
CASRPRGQGDYGYTF
>-|TRBJ1-5|few|TRBV28
TGTGCCAGCAGTTTATCGGAAGGGAATAGCAATCAGCCCCAGCATTTT
CASSLSEGNSNQPQHF
>-|TRBJ2-6|-|TRBV15
TGTGCCACCAGGAGGGGAGTCGTACGCTCTGGGGCCAACGTCCTGACTTTC
CATRRGVVRSGANVLTF
>TRBD2|TRBJ2-1|once|TRBV6-1
TGTGCCAGCAGAAACCGGGGACTAGCGGGACAGCTTGAGCAGTTCTTC
CASRNRGLAGQLEQFF
>-|TRBJ2-5|many|TRBV11-2
TGTGCCAGCAGCTTAGGGGACTTGAGGACCCAGTACTTC
CASSLGDLRTQYF
>-|TRBJ2-1|many|TRBV5-1
TGCGCCAGCAGCTTGTCCCTCAATGAGCAGTTCTTC
CASSLSLNEQFF
>TRBD2|TRBJ2-1|few|TRBV5-1
TGCGCCAGCAGCGTGGACGGACTAGCGGGCGGATACAATGAGCAGTTCTTC
CASSVDGLAGGYNEQFF
>-|TRBJ2-1|-|TRBV12-3/TRBV12-4
TGTACCAGCAGTTTATGGGGGGGCGGGGATGGCTCCTACAATGAGCAGTTCTTC
CTSSLWGGGDGSYNEQFF
>TRBD2|TRBJ2-6|-|TRBV3-1
TGTGCCAGCAGACTAGCGGGAGTCTACTCTGGGGCCAACGTCCTGACTTTC
CASRLAGVYSGANVLTF
>TRBD1|TRBJ1-1|-|TRBV6-1
TGTGCCAGCAGGGATTACAGGGGAGGTCGATCCGAAGCTTTCTTT
CASRDYRGGRSEAFF
>TRBD2|TRBJ2-3|-|TRBV12-3/TRBV12-4
TGTGCCACCCAGTTCAGCGGGGGGAGCACAGATACGCAGTATTTT
CATQFSGGSTDTQYF
>-|TRBJ1-4|few|TRBV4-1
TGCGCCAGCAGCCAAGAACCTGCAACTAATGAAAAACTGTTTTTT
CASSQEPATNEKLFF
>TRBD2|TRBJ2-1|-|TRBV20-1
TGCAGTGCTAGAGATCCGGGACTAGTATGGAATGAGCAGTTCTTC
CSARDPGLVWNEQFF
>-|TRBJ1-2|many|TRBV25-1
TGTGCCAGCAGTGAAGTAAAGGGCGGCTACACCTTC
CASSEVKGGYTF
>TRBD1|TRBJ1-4|few|TRBV3-1
TGTGCCAGCAGCGGATACCGGGACAGTAATGAAAAACTGTTTTTT
CASSGYRDSNEKLFF
>-|TRBJ2-2|few|TRBV6-5
TGTGCCAGCAGTTTGGCATCCTCGGGGACCGGGGAGCTGTTTTTT
CASSLASSGTGELFF
>-|TRBJ2-7|few|TRBV10-3
TGTGCCATCAGTGGAGGAGCGGGCAACTCCTACGAGCAGTACTTC
CAISGGAGNSYEQYF
>-|TRBJ2-2|many|TRBV29-1
TGCAGCGTCTCCGGGATTCAGGGTGGGACCGGGGAGCTGTTTTTT
CSVSGIQGGTGELFF
>-|TRBJ2-7|few|TRBV27
TGTGCCAGCACCGGAGCGGACCACTACGAGCAGTACTTC
CASTGADHYEQYF
>-|TRBJ2-2|few|TRBV4-1
TGCGCCAGCAGCCCTTTAATGAGGGGCTCGAACACCGGGGAGCTGTTTTTT
CASSPLMRGSNTGELFF
>TRBD1|TRBJ2-1|few|TRBV5-1
TGCGCCAGCAGCGATGGGACAGGGTCGAATGAGCAGTTCTTC
CASSDGTGSNEQFF